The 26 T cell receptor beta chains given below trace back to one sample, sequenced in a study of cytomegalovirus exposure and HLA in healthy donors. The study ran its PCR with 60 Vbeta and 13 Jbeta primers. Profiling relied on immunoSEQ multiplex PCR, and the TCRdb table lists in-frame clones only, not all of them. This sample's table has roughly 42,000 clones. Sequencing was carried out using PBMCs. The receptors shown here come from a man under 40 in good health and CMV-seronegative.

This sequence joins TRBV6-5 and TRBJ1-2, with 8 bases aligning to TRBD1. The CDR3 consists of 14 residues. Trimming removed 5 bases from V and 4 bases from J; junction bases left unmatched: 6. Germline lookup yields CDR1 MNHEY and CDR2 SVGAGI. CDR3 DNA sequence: TGTGCCAGCAGTGTCACAGGGGGTTTCTATGGCTACACCTTC. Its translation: CASSVTGGFYGYTF.

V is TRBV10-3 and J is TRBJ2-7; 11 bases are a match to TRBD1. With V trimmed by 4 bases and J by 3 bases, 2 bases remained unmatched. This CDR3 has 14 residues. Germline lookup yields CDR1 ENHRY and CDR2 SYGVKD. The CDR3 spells CAISGGTGGYEQYF. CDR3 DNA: TGTGCCATCAGTGGTGGGACAGGGGGCTACGAGCAGTACTTC.

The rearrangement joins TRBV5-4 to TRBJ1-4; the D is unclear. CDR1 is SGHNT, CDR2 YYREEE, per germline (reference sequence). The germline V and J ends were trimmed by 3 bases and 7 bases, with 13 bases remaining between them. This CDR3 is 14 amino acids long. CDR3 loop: CASSYREEGEKLFF. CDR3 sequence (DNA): TGTGCCAGCAGCTACCGGGAAGAAGGTGAAAAACTGTTTTTT. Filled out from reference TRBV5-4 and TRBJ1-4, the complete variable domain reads ETGVTQSPTHLIKTRGQQVTLRCSSQSGHNTVSWYQQALGQGPQFIFQYYREEENGRGNFPPRFSGLQFPNYSSELNVNALELDDSALYLCASSYREEGEKLFFGSGTQLSVL.

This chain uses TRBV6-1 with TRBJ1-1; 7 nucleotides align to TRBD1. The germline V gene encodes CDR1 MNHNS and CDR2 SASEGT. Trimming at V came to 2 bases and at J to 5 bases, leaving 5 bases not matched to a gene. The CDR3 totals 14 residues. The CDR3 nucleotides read TGTGCCAGCAGTGAACAAGGGGGCCCAACTGAAGCTTTCTTT. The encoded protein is CASSEQGGPTEAFF.

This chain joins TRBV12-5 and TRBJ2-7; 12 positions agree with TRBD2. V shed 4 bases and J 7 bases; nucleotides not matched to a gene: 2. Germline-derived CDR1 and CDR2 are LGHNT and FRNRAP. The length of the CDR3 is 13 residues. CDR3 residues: CASGYLAGGEQYF. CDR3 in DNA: TGTGCTAGTGGTTATCTAGCGGGAGGGGAGCAGTACTTC.

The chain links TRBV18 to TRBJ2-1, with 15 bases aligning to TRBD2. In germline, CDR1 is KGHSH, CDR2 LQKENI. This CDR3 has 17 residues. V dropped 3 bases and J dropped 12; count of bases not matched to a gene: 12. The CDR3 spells CASSPPRTSGRAGGQFF. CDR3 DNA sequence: TGTGCCAGCTCACCCCCCCGGACTAGCGGGAGGGCTGGGGGGCAGTTCTTC.

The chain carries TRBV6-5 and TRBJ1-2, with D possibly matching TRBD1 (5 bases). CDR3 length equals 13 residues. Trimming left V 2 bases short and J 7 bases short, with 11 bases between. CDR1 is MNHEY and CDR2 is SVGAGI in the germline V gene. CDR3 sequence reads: CASSYGGVGGYTF. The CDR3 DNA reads TGTGCCAGCAGTTACGGAGGGGTAGGTGGCTACACCTTC.

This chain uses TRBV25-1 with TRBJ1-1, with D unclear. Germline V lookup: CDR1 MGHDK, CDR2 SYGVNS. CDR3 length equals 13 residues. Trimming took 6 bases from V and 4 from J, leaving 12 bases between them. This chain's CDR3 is CASRTTVGTEAFF. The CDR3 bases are TGTGCCAGCAGGACAACTGTGGGCACTGAAGCTTTCTTT.

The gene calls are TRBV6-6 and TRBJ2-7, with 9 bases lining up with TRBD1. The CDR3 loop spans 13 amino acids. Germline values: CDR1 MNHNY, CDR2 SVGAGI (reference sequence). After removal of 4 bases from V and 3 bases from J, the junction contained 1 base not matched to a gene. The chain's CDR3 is CASSWGQGYEQYF. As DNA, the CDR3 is TGTGCCAGCAGTTGGGGACAGGGCTACGAGCAGTACTTC.

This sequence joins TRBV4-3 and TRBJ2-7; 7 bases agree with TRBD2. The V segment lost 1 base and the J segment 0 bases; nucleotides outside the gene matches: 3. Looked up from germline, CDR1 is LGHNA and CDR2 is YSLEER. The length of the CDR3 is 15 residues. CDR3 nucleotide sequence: TGCGCCAGCAGCCAAGTGCGCGGGGGCTCCTACGAGCAGTACTTC. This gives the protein CASSQVRGGSYEQYF.

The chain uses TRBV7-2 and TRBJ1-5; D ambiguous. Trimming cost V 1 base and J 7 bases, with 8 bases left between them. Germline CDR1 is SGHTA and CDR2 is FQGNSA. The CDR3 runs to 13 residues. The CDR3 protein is CASSLGEGQPQHF. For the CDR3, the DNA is TGTGCCAGCAGCTTAGGGGAGGGACAGCCCCAGCATTTT.

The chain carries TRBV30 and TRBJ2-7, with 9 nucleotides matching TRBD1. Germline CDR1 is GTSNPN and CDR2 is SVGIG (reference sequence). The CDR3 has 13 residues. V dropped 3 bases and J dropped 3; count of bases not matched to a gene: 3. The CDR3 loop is CAWRGTGFYEQYF. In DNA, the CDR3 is TGTGCCTGGAGGGGGACAGGGTTCTACGAGCAGTACTTC.

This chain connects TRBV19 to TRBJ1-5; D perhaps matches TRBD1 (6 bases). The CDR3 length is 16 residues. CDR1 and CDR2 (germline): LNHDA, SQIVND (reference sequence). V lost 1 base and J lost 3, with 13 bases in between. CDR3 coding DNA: TGTGCCAGTAGTATAGGGACGGGGACATCCAATCAGCCCCAGCATTTT. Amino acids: CASSIGTGTSNQPQHF.

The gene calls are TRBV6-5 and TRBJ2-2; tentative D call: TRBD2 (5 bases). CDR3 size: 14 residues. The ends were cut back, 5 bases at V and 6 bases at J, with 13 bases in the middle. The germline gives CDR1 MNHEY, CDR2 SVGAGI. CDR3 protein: CASSIGMGAGELFF. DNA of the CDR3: TGTGCCAGCAGTATTGGGATGGGAGCCGGGGAGCTGTTTTTT.

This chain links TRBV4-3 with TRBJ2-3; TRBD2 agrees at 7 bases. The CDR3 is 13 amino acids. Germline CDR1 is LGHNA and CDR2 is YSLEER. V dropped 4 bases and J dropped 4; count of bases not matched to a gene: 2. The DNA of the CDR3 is TGCGCCAGCAGCCTAGGGAGGGCAGATACGCAGTATTTT. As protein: CASSLGRADTQYF.

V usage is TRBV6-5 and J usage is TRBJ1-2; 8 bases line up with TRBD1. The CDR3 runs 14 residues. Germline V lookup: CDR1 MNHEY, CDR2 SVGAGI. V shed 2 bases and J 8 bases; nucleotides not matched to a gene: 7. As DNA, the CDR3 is TGTGCCAGCAGTTACACGACCACAGGGGGAGGCTACACCTTC. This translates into CASSYTTTGGGYTF.

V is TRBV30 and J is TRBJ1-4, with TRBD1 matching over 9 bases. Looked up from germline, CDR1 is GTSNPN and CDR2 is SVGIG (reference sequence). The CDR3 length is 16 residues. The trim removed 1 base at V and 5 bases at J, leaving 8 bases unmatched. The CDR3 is CAWSDNIGTGNEKLFF. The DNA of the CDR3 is TGTGCCTGGAGTGATAATATCGGGACAGGGAATGAAAAACTGTTTTTT.

The CDR3 loop reads CAGTPGAPSTDTQYF. CDR3 coding DNA: TGTGCCGGGACTCCGGGAGCGCCTAGCACAGATACGCAGTATTTT. The chain carries TRBV30 and TRBJ2-3; D is possibly TRBD2 (6 bases). V lost 8 bases and J 0 bases, leaving 18 bases between the germline ends. Per germline, CDR1 GTSNPN and CDR2 SVGIG (reference sequence). The CDR3 is 15 amino acids.

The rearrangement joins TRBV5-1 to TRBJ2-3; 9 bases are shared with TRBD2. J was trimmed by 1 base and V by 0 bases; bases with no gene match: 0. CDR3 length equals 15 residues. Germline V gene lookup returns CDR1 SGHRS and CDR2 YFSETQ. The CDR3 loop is CASSLERGGTDTQYF. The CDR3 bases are TGCGCCAGCAGCTTGGAGCGGGGGGGCACAGATACGCAGTATTTT.

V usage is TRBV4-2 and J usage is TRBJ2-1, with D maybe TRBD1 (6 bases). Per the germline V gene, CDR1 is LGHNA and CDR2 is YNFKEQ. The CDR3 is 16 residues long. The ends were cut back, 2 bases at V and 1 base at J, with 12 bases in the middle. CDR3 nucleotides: TGTGCCAGCAGCCAAAGTAACAGGGTTTCCTACAATGAGCAGTTCTTC. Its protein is CASSQSNRVSYNEQFF.

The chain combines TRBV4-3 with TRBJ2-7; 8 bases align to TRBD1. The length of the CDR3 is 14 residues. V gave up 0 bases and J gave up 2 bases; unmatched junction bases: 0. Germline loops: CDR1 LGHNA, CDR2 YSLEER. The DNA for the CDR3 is TGCGCCAGCAGCCAAGACAGGGGGCCCTACGAGCAGTACTTC. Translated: CASSQDRGPYEQYF.

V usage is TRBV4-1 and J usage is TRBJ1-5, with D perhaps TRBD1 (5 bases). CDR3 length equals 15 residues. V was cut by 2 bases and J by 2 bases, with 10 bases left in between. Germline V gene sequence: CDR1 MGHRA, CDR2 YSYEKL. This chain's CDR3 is CASSQSGGGNQPQHF. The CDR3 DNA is TGCGCCAGCAGCCAAAGCGGAGGGGGCAATCAGCCCCAGCATTTT.

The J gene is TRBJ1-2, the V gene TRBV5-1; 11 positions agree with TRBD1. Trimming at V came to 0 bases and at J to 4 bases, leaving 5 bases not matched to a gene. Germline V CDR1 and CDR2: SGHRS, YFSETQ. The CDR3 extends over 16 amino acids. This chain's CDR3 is CASSLVPGQGVYGYTF. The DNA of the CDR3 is TGCGCCAGCAGCTTGGTCCCGGGACAGGGGGTCTATGGCTACACCTTC.

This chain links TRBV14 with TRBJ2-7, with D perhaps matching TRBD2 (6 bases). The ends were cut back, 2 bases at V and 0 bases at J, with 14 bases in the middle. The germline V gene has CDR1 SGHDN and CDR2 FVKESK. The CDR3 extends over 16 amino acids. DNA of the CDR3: TGTGCCAGCAGCCAAATGGGACTCCCCCCCTCCTACGAGCAGTACTTC. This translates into CASSQMGLPPSYEQYF.

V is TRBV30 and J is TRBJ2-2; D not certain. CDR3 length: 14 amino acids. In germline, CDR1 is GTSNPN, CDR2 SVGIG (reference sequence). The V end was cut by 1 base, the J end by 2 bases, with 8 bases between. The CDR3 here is CAWSDSINTGELFF. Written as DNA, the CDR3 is TGTGCCTGGAGTGATAGCATAAACACCGGGGAGCTGTTTTTT.

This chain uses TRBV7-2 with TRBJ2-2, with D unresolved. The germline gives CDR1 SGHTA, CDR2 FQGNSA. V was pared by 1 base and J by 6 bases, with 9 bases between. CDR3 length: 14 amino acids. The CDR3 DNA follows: TGTGCCAGCAGCTTAGAAAGAGACTCCGGGGAGCTGTTTTTT. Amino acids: CASSLERDSGELFF. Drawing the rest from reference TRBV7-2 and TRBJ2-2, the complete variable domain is GAGVSQSPSNKVTEKGKDVELRCDPISGHTALYWYRQSLGQGLEFLIYFQGNSAPDKSGLPSDRFSAERTGGSVSTLTIQRTQQEDSAVYLCASSLERDSGELFFGEGSRLTVL.